This record looks at one T cell receptor beta chain sequence and its context. This record belongs to a study of patients and donors after allogeneic stem cell transplantation. Germline CDR1 SGHTA, CDR2 FQGNSA. CDR3 length: 13 residues. The ends were cut back, 6 bases at V and 8 bases at J, with 16 bases in the middle. TCRdb reprocessed the RT-PCR reads via MiXCR and lists one record per CDR3 protein. The repertoire holds under 200,000 distinct CDR3 sequences, 25% to 35% seen once, with 3.2% in the top ten. The genes are TRBV7-2 and TRBJ1-2, with D possibly matching TRBD1 (6 bases). Input material: blood, either unsorted or a sorted T cell fraction (not recorded which). This sequence originates from a human donor who was either an allogeneic HSCT recipient or a stem cell or donor lymphocyte infusion donor (not recorded which). It is not recorded whose cells these are; they may come from a transplant donor. CDR3 loop: CASRFTQGWGYTF. The CDR3 DNA reads as TGTGCCAGCAGATTTACCCAGGGGTGGGGCTACACCTTC.